Here is one TCR beta chain with its context. The antigen remains unidentified. These data originate in a study of cytomegalovirus exposure and HLA in healthy donors. Findings of the study overall: Later work showed greater clonal expansion in HLA-associated TCR beta chains than in equally common others. Several of the most significant clusters appeared, in a later analysis, to be linked to common viral pathogens. A later analysis revealed that TCR association rates differed between HLA loci, peaking at DRB1 and bottoming out at HLA-C.

PCR amplification relied on 60 Vbeta primers (plus 13 Jbeta primers). Sequencing was performed with immunoSEQ multiplex PCR; in TCRdb, only in-frame clones are kept and a portion is missing. The sample has about 120,000 clones, approximately 80% seen once; the top ten hold approximately 6.3%. The CDR3 is 12 amino acids. V gave up 8 bases and J gave up 8 bases, with 15 bases separating them. Per germline, CDR1 MDHEN and CDR2 SYDVKM. This receptor was obtained from a man between 18 and 29 years old in good health and CMV-seropositive. The sample consisted of PBMCs. The V gene is TRBV28, the J gene TRBJ1-2, with D possibly being TRBD1 (5 bases). CDR3 loop: CASYPGLGGYTF. The CDR3 DNA is TGTGCCAGCTACCCGGGACTCGGCGGCTACACCTTC.